The 29 T cell receptor beta chains given below trace back to one sample, sequenced in a study of blood T cell repertoires in COVID-19. The protocol was immunoSEQ multiplex PCR, while the TCRdb copy is restricted to in-frame clones and leaves out a portion. The data show around 160,000 clones, 75% to 90% seen once. The sample consisted of PBMCs or T cells enriched from blood (not recorded which). These receptor sequences come from a woman in her 40s who had been exposed to COVID-19.

The chain has TRBV4-1 and TRBJ1-2, with D tentatively TRBD1 (5 bases). V lost 0 bases and J lost 2, with 16 bases in between. CDR1 is MGHRA, CDR2 YSYEKL, per germline. The CDR3 is 17 residues long. The CDR3 DNA sequence: TGCGCCAGCAGCCAAGATATGGGCGGAGGGGCCAACTATGGCTACACCTTC. As protein: CASSQDMGGGANYGYTF.

V is TRBV20-1 and J is TRBJ1-2; tentative D call: TRBD1 (5 bases). V lost 3 bases and J 13 bases, leaving 15 bases between the germline ends. Germline CDR1 reads DFQATT; CDR2 reads SNEGSKA (reference sequence). The CDR3 sequence is 11 residues long. CDR3 DNA sequence: TGCAGTGCTAGGGGATCGGGGGAGTCCACCTTC. Amino acids: CSARGSGESTF.

This clone has just one count. The chain uses TRBV4-1 and TRBJ2-1, with 8 bases fitting TRBD2. Germline V lookup: CDR1 MGHRA, CDR2 YSYEKL. This CDR3 has 16 amino acids. V gave up 0 bases and J gave up 4 bases; unmatched junction bases: 5. CDR3 protein: CASSQEPSGGYNEQFF. The CDR3, as DNA: TGCGCCAGCAGCCAAGAGCCCAGCGGGGGATACAATGAGCAGTTCTTC.

Written as DNA, the CDR3 is TGCGCCAGCAGCTTGAGTTTGGCAGGGGTCAATTCACCCCTCCACTTT. Translated: CASSLSLAGVNSPLHF. The V gene is TRBV5-1, the J gene TRBJ1-6; D might be TRBD1 (6 bases). This CDR3 contains 16 residues. Trimming shortened V by 1 base and J by 7 bases, and 15 bases separated the two germline ends. The germline V gene has CDR1 SGHRS and CDR2 YFSETQ.

V is TRBV11-2 and J is TRBJ1-1; a weak D match, TRBD1 (5 bases). CDR1 and CDR2 (germline): SGHAT, FQNNGV. CDR3 size: 16 residues. Trimming pared 5 bases from V and 1 base from J, leaving 17 bases between. The CDR3 DNA reads as TGTGCCAGCAGCCCAAGACAGAGTAACCCGAACACTGAAGCTTTCTTT. This translates into CASSPRQSNPNTEAFF.

This rearrangement joins TRBV9 to TRBJ2-5, with a weak D call TRBD2 (6 bases). This CDR3 spans 16 amino acids. V lost 1 base to trimming and J lost 0 bases, with 13 bases between them. The germline gives CDR1 SGDLS, CDR2 YYNGEE. The DNA for the CDR3 is TGTGCCAGCAGCGTATCTGGAGGGAACTACCAAGAGACCCAGTACTTC. This encodes CASSVSGGNYQETQYF.

The chain joins TRBV7-3 to TRBJ1-4; D remains ambiguous. Trimming removed 5 bases from V and 0 bases from J, with 10 bases in between. Looked up from germline, CDR1 is SGHTA and CDR2 is FQGTGA. The CDR3 spans 15 residues. The chain's CDR3 is CASSPNSATNEKLFF. The CDR3 bases are TGTGCCAGCAGCCCCAACAGTGCAACTAATGAAAAACTGTTTTTT.

The V call is TRBV5-8, the J call TRBJ1-1, with D possibly being TRBD1 (5 bases). This CDR3 has 12 residues. CDR1 and CDR2 (germline): SGHTS, YDEGEE. V was shortened by 0 bases and J by 8 bases, with 8 bases between the two germline ends. CDR3 loop: CASSLVQVEAFF. The CDR3 DNA follows: TGTGCCAGCAGCTTGGTACAGGTGGAAGCTTTCTTT. The complete variable domain, with remaining parts taken from reference TRBV5-8 and TRBJ1-1, reads EAGVTQSPTHLIKTRGQQATLRCSPISGHTSVYWYQQALGLGLQFLLWYDEGEERNRGNFPPRFSGRQFPNYSSELNVNALELEDSALYLCASSLVQVEAFFGQGTRLTVV.

This clone was seen a single time. The CDR3 sequence: CASSRQSGGNSPLHF. The DNA for the CDR3 is TGTGCCAGCTCACGTCAGTCAGGAGGAAATTCACCCCTCCACTTT. The chain carries TRBV18 and TRBJ1-6; D gene ambiguous. Germline V gene lookup returns CDR1 KGHSH and CDR2 LQKENI. The germline V and J ends were trimmed by 4 bases and 7 bases, with 14 bases remaining between them. The CDR3 covers 15 residues.

The CDR3, as DNA: TGTGCCAGCAGCTCCCCTAGCCAGCGGTCACAAGAGACCCAGTACTTC. This codes for CASSSPSQRSQETQYF. V usage is TRBV13 and J usage is TRBJ2-5; D is perhaps TRBD2 (5 bases). This CDR3 has 16 residues. Germline V CDR1 and CDR2: PRHDT, FYEKMQ (reference sequence). Between the trimmed V and J ends, which lost 4 bases and 2 bases, there was a span of 17 bases.

The chain uses TRBV29-1 and TRBJ1-2, with D perhaps matching TRBD1 (5 bases). Trimming shortened V by 1 base and J by 5 bases, and 23 bases separated the two germline ends. There are 17 residues in the CDR3. The germline V gene encodes CDR1 SQVTM and CDR2 ANQGSEA. The chain's CDR3 is CSVEVEPYIGTDYGYTF. CDR3 DNA sequence: TGCAGCGTTGAAGTGGAGCCTTATATCGGGACTGATTATGGCTACACCTTC.

The chain uses TRBV5-1 and TRBJ2-3, with 7 nucleotides matching TRBD2. The CDR3 is 15 residues long. CDR1 and CDR2 from the germline V gene are SGHRS and YFSETQ. V lost 3 bases, J lost 0 bases, and 4 bases stayed unmatched. Here the CDR3 reads CASSWSGTSTDTQYF. The CDR3 DNA is TGCGCCAGCAGCTGGAGCGGGACTAGCACAGATACGCAGTATTTT.

This chain connects TRBV5-4 to TRBJ2-1; 14 positions agree with TRBD2. Germline CDR1 is SGHNT and CDR2 is YYREEE (reference sequence). The CDR3 loop spans 18 amino acids. The trim removed 3 bases at V and 6 bases at J, leaving 11 bases unmatched. This CDR3 is CASSSGLAGEGALNEQFF. The CDR3 DNA reads as TGTGCCAGCAGCTCGGGACTAGCGGGAGAAGGGGCTCTCAATGAGCAGTTCTTC. The entire variable domain, with the rest obtained from reference TRBV5-4 and TRBJ2-1, is as follows: ETGVTQSPTHLIKTRGQQVTLRCSSQSGHNTVSWYQQALGQGPQFIFQYYREEENGRGNFPPRFSGLQFPNYSSELNVNALELDDSALYLCASSSGLAGEGALNEQFFGPGTRLTVL.

The chain links TRBV5-6 to TRBJ2-5; 10 nucleotides line up with TRBD2. Germline V gives CDR1 SGHDT, CDR2 YYEEEE. With V trimmed by 1 base and J by 2 bases, 5 bases remained unmatched. The CDR3 contains 16 residues. The CDR3 is CASSLTSGEIQETQYF. The CDR3 coding sequence is TGTGCCAGCAGCTTGACTAGCGGGGAAATTCAAGAGACCCAGTACTTC.

The CDR3 DNA reads TGCGCCAGCAACTTTGGACAGGGGGCCTACGAGCAGTACTTC. Protein sequence: CASNFGQGAYEQYF. The chain is built from TRBV5-1 and TRBJ2-7, with 10 bases identical to TRBD1. The CDR3 contains 14 residues. Germline V gives CDR1 SGHRS, CDR2 YFSETQ. Unmatched junction bases numbered 5, after V lost 6 bases and J lost 2 bases.

The chain is built from TRBV18 and TRBJ2-2; 11 positions agree with TRBD1. The CDR3 is 16 residues long. The germline V gene has CDR1 KGHSH and CDR2 LQKENI. The V segment lost 2 bases and the J segment 6 bases; nucleotides outside the gene matches: 5. The DNA of the CDR3 is TGTGCCAGCTCACCAGGACAGGGGGCGCAGGCCGGGGAGCTGTTTTTT. Protein product: CASSPGQGAQAGELFF.

The V gene is TRBV3-1 (or the pseudogene TRBV3-2), the J gene TRBJ2-7; D is unresolved. CDR1 and CDR2 (germline): LGHDT, YNNKEL (reference sequence). The CDR3 length is 12 residues. V gave up 1 base and J gave up 4 bases, with 5 bases separating them. CDR3 bases: TGTGCCAGCAGCCAAGGCAGATACGAGCAGTACTTC. This translates into CASSQGRYEQYF.

The rearrangement links TRBV5-1 to TRBJ2-7; D is possibly TRBD1 (7 bases). The CDR3 is 13 residues long. V was trimmed by 4 bases and J by 5 bases, leaving 13 bases between them. Looked up from germline, CDR1 is SGHRS and CDR2 is YFSETQ. The DNA of the CDR3 is TGCGCCAGCAGCGGAGGGGGCCGCGACGAGCAGTACTTC. Its protein is CASSGGGRDEQYF.

J is TRBJ2-7 and V is TRBV12-2; the table's D call, TRBD2, was not checked against the DNA. TRBV12-2 is noted as a pseudogene. This CDR3 is built from 15 residues. Written as DNA, the CDR3 is TGTGCAAGTCGCTTACCGGGACTTCCGTCCTACGAGCAGTACTTC. It codes for CASRLPGLPSYEQYF.

CDR3 loop: CASSSGGGRANEQFF. The CDR3 DNA is TGTGCCAGCAGCTCGGGGGGCGGGAGGGCCAATGAGCAGTTCTTC. The chain recombines TRBV7-9 with TRBJ2-1; 9 nucleotides line up with TRBD2. V dropped 4 bases and J dropped 6; count of bases not matched to a gene: 7. Germline-derived CDR1 and CDR2 are SEHNR and FQNEAQ (reference sequence). CDR3 length: 15 residues.

The rearrangement uses TRBV5-1 and TRBJ1-1, with D perhaps TRBD1 (6 bases). The CDR3 is 12 residues long. With 3 bases removed from V and 8 bases from J, the gap between germline ends came to 11 bases. Germline V gene lookup returns CDR1 SGHRS and CDR2 YFSETQ. CDR3 protein: CASSSHREEAFF. Here the CDR3 DNA reads TGCGCCAGCAGCTCCCACAGGGAGGAAGCTTTCTTT. The full variable domain, its missing parts supplied by reference TRBV5-1 and TRBJ1-1, is KAGVTQTPRYLIKTRGQQVTLSCSPISGHRSVSWYQQTPGQGLQFLFEYFSETQRNKGNFPGRFSGRQFSNSRSEMNVSTLELGDSALYLCASSSHREEAFFGQGTRLTVV.

The CDR3 bases are TGTGCCTGCGGACTGTCGCCAAAGGGGCCCCAGCATTTT. Translated, it gives CACGLSPKGPQHF. The rearrangement links TRBV7-2 to TRBJ1-5, with D unclear. The V gene lost 11 bases and the J gene lost 9 bases, with 20 bases spanning the gap. CDR1 and CDR2 (germline): SGHTA, FQGNSA. The CDR3 is made up of 13 amino acids.

This clone was recorded a few times. This chain joins TRBV11-2 and TRBJ1-2; TRBD1 is a possible D gene (6 bases). The V end was cut by 0 bases, the J end by 5 bases, with 10 bases between. Germline V gene sequence: CDR1 SGHAT, CDR2 FQNNGV. The CDR3 is 14 amino acids. The CDR3 loop reads CASSLDRTEYGYTF. CDR3 DNA: TGTGCCAGCAGCTTAGATCGGACAGAGTATGGCTACACCTTC.

The V gene is TRBV18, the J gene TRBJ2-6; no reliable D call. V lost 5 bases, J lost 2 bases, and 4 bases lay in between. This CDR3 has 13 amino acids. Germline V gene data show CDR1 as KGHSH and CDR2 as LQKENI. CDR3 loop: CASSTTGANVLTF. In DNA, the CDR3 is TGTGCCAGCTCAACTACTGGGGCCAACGTCCTGACTTTC.

The CDR3 loop reads CASSLYGDRGYNSPLHF. In DNA, the CDR3 is TGTGCCAGCAGCTTATATGGGGACAGGGGATATAATTCACCCCTCCACTTT. The chain carries TRBV13 and TRBJ1-6; 10 bases are shared with TRBD1. With 2 bases clipped from V and 4 bases from J, the junction kept 5 bases outside the gene matches. Germline V CDR1 and CDR2: PRHDT, FYEKMQ (reference sequence). The CDR3 sequence is 17 residues long.

This chain joins TRBV29-1 and TRBJ1-2; 9 positions agree with TRBD1. Germline loops: CDR1 SQVTM, CDR2 ANQGSEA. This CDR3 region has 12 residues. V gave up 7 bases and J gave up 8 bases; unmatched junction bases: 8. The CDR3 DNA reads as TGCAGCGGGGAAGGACAGGGGCTCGGCTACACCTTC. Translated: CSGEGQGLGYTF.

This chain links TRBV28 with TRBJ2-7; tentative D call: TRBD1 (5 bases). V was shortened by 5 bases and J by 6 bases, with 11 bases between the two germline ends. This CDR3 is built from 12 residues. Germline CDR1 reads MDHEN; CDR2 reads SYDVKM. The CDR3 DNA follows: TGTGCCAGCAGTCAGGGTCCGCGCGAGCAGTACTTC. It encodes CASSQGPREQYF.

DNA for the CDR3: TGTGCCAGCAGCCCATCCAATGGCTACACCTTC. This codes for CASSPSNGYTF. The chain joins TRBV7-9 to TRBJ1-2; D unresolved. Germline CDR1 and CDR2: SEHNR and FQNEAQ (reference sequence). V was cut by 5 bases and J by 6 bases, with 7 bases left in between. The CDR3 is 11 residues long.

V is TRBV23-1 and J is TRBJ1-1; D might be TRBD1 (5 bases). TRBV23-1 is assigned to the ORF class and has an uncertain function. This CDR3 is 16 amino acids long. Trimming took off 1 base at V and 0 bases at J, with 12 bases between the two ends. The CDR3 is CASSQFGGNLNTEAFF. The DNA of the CDR3 is TGCGCCAGCAGTCAATTTGGGGGGAACTTGAACACTGAAGCTTTCTTT.